These 22 T cell receptor beta chains were sequenced from one sample in a study of OX40 agonist ivuxolimab in advanced cancers. Here immunoSEQ multiplex PCR was the method, and the copy in TCRdb shows in-frame clones only, minus some. Of 65,000 to 80,000 clones in the sample, more than 70% were seen once. The sequences come from CD4+ or CD8+ T cells sorted from blood, collected in a trial of the OX40 agonist ivuxolimab. These receptors all come from an adult with an advanced solid tumor such as melanoma, head and neck, liver or kidney cancer.

The rearrangement uses TRBV2 and TRBJ2-7; a weak D match, TRBD1 (6 bases). The CDR3 extends over 14 amino acids. Trimming left V 8 bases short and J 2 bases short, with 16 bases between. CDR1 and CDR2 from the germline V gene are SNHLY and FYNNEI. The CDR3 sequence: CASEGQRAAYEQYF. Written as DNA, the CDR3 is TGTGCCAGCGAAGGACAGAGGGCAGCCTACGAGCAGTACTTC.

The rearrangement joins TRBV7-2 to TRBJ1-1; 9 bases are a match to TRBD1. J gave up 4 bases and V 5 bases, and 5 bases lay outside the gene matches. Germline CDR1 and CDR2: SGHTA and FQGNSA. This CDR3 region has 14 residues. In DNA form, the CDR3 reads TGTGCCAGCAGCCCGGGACAGGGAGGCACTGAAGCTTTCTTT. Encoded protein: CASSPGQGGTEAFF.

V is TRBV25-1 and J is TRBJ2-7; 7 bases are shared with TRBD2. CDR3 length equals 17 residues. CDR1 and CDR2 from the germline V gene are MGHDK and SYGVNS. With 3 bases clipped from V and 2 bases from J, the junction kept 13 bases outside the gene matches. DNA for the CDR3: TGTGCCAGCAGTGACTCCCGGGGGGTCCCCATTACCTACGAGCAGTACTTC. As protein: CASSDSRGVPITYEQYF.

CDR3 nucleotide sequence: TGTGCCAGCAGCTTGGGGACCGGTAGGCCGAACACTGAAGCTTTCTTT. It is translated as CASSLGTGRPNTEAFF. The V and J genes are TRBV7-9 and TRBJ1-1, with D possibly TRBD1 on 5 matching bases. Trimming removed 3 bases from V and 1 base from J, with 15 bases in between. The germline gives CDR1 SEHNR, CDR2 FQNEAQ (reference sequence). CDR3 length: 16 residues.

CDR3 coding DNA: TGTGCCAGCAGCTTGGGAGGGCGGGCTTTCTTT. Translated: CASSLGGRAFF. The V call is TRBV5-4, the J call TRBJ1-1, with D unclear. There are 11 residues in the CDR3. Per germline, CDR1 SGHNT and CDR2 YYREEE (reference sequence). V lost 0 bases to trimming and J lost 11 bases, with 8 bases between them.

This clone was detected once. This chain uses TRBV4-3 with TRBJ1-1; unclear D gene. The CDR3 has 13 amino acids. Looked up from germline, CDR1 is LGHNA and CDR2 is YSLEER. The V end was cut by 3 bases, the J end by 0 bases, with 5 bases between. The CDR3 loop is CASSHRVNTEAFF. The CDR3 nucleotides are TGCGCCAGCAGCCACCGGGTGAACACTGAAGCTTTCTTT.

The chain has TRBV18 and TRBJ1-4; the D is unclear. The CDR3 consists of 14 residues. Germline V lookup: CDR1 KGHSH, CDR2 LQKENI. The V gene lost 1 base and the J gene lost 7 bases, with 10 bases spanning the gap. This CDR3 reads CASSPRQPSEKLFF. CDR3 coding DNA: TGTGCCAGCTCACCACGGCAGCCATCTGAAAAACTGTTTTTT.

The chain joins TRBV29-1 to TRBJ1-2, with a tentative D call TRBD1 (6 bases). The ends were cut back, 3 bases at V and 5 bases at J, with 16 bases in the middle. The CDR3 loop spans 14 amino acids. Per the germline V gene, CDR1 is SQVTM and CDR2 is ANQGSEA. CDR3: CSVDRGGYQYGYTF. CDR3 DNA: TGCAGCGTTGACAGGGGAGGGTATCAGTATGGCTACACCTTC.

The chain recombines TRBV6-5 with TRBJ1-5; possibly TRBD1 for D (5 bases). Looked up from germline, CDR1 is MNHEY and CDR2 is SVGAGI. V gave up 2 bases and J gave up 6 bases, with 11 bases separating them. The CDR3 loop spans 14 amino acids. The CDR3 nucleotides read TGTGCCAGCAGTTACCAGGGTTGGGGTCAGCCCCAGCATTTT. Translating gives CASSYQGWGQPQHF.

This chain connects TRBV6-1 to TRBJ1-1, with D possibly TRBD1 on 5 matching bases. Germline values: CDR1 MNHNS, CDR2 SASEGT. Trimming shortened V by 4 bases and J by 6 bases, and 15 bases separated the two germline ends. The CDR3 loop spans 14 amino acids. CDR3 amino acids: CASSALTDAAEAFF. The CDR3 bases are TGTGCCAGCAGTGCACTGACAGACGCGGCTGAAGCTTTCTTT.

This chain links TRBV19 with TRBJ2-7; TRBD1 matches 7 bases. V shed 6 bases and J 0 bases; nucleotides not matched to a gene: 8. Germline V lookup: CDR1 LNHDA, CDR2 SQIVND (reference sequence). The CDR3 is 15 amino acids. CDR3 nucleotides: TGTGCCAGTAGAGAACAGGGGATTAGCTCCTACGAGCAGTACTTC. Its protein product is CASREQGISSYEQYF.

This rearrangement joins TRBV6-6 to TRBJ2-7; D gene unclear. Germline V CDR1 and CDR2: MNHNY, SVGAGI (reference sequence). This CDR3 comprises 13 residues. V was pared by 8 bases and J by 5 bases, with 16 bases between. CDR3 coding DNA: TGTGCCAGCGGGTCCCGGGCTCCTAACGAGCAGTACTTC. Translated: CASGSRAPNEQYF.

This clone showed up just once. The V gene is TRBV19, the J gene TRBJ1-1; D uncertain. V gave up 5 bases and J gave up 9 bases, with 16 bases separating them. Germline V gene sequence: CDR1 LNHDA, CDR2 SQIVND (reference sequence). The CDR3 is 13 residues long. The CDR3 is CASSFPARPQAFF. The CDR3 DNA follows: TGTGCCAGTAGTTTTCCCGCCCGGCCCCAAGCTTTCTTT.

V and J are TRBV7-9 and TRBJ2-1; no definite D call. Germline V gives CDR1 SEHNR, CDR2 FQNEAQ (reference sequence). V was shortened by 5 bases and J by 0 bases, with 8 bases between the two germline ends. The CDR3 covers 14 residues. The CDR3 bases are TGTGCCAGCAGCCCGCCTGGCTCCTACAATGAGCAGTTCTTC. Its protein is CASSPPGSYNEQFF.

Written as DNA, the CDR3 is TGTGCCAGCAGCTGGGACAGCCAAGAGACCCAGTACTTC. It encodes CASSWDSQETQYF. The chain uses TRBV7-2 and TRBJ2-5, with TRBD1 matching 7 bases. Germline V CDR1 and CDR2: SGHTA, FQGNSA. This CDR3 has 13 amino acids. The junction had 0 bases not matched to a gene; V was cut back by 4 bases and J by 1 base.

This chain links TRBV10-3 with TRBJ1-2; weak D call: TRBD1 (5 bases). Per the germline V gene, CDR1 is ENHRY and CDR2 is SYGVKD. V was pared by 3 bases and J by 8 bases, with 10 bases between. The CDR3 loop spans 12 amino acids. CDR3 sequence (DNA): TGTGCCATCAGTGACAGGGAAGGGGGCTACACCTTC. Protein: CAISDREGGYTF.

The table lists this clone with a count of one. The chain uses TRBV5-1 and TRBJ1-2; D gene uncertain. This CDR3 contains 14 residues. Germline V gives CDR1 SGHRS, CDR2 YFSETQ. Trimming pared 0 bases from V and 1 base from J, leaving 7 bases between. The CDR3 region is CASSLDSFNYGYTF. The CDR3 DNA follows: TGCGCCAGCAGCTTGGACAGCTTTAACTATGGCTACACCTTC.

This clone was recorded once. The chain joins TRBV6-5 to TRBJ1-1; no definite D call. CDR3 length: 14 amino acids. V was pared by 0 bases and J by 6 bases, with 11 bases between. Germline assignment: CDR1 MNHEY and CDR2 SVGAGI. The CDR3 protein is CASSYSSQDSEAFF. CDR3 DNA: TGTGCCAGCAGTTACTCGAGCCAGGACTCTGAAGCTTTCTTT.

V gene TRBV11-3 combines with J gene TRBJ2-2; D ambiguous. The germline CDR1 and CDR2 sequences are SGHNT and YENEEA. The ends were cut back, 2 bases at V and 2 bases at J, with 3 bases in the middle. This CDR3 has 13 amino acids. The CDR3 region has the DNA TGTGCCAGCAGCTTATATAACACCGGGGAGCTGTTTTTT. It translates to CASSLYNTGELFF.

The genes are TRBV19 and TRBJ2-5; D is possibly TRBD1 or TRBD2 (5 bases each). The germline CDR1 and CDR2 sequences are LNHDA and SQIVND (reference sequence). V lost 6 bases and J 5 bases, leaving 13 bases between the germline ends. CDR3 size: 13 residues. The CDR3 is CASRGRRRETQYF. CDR3 nucleotide sequence: TGTGCCAGTAGGGGACGGCGCCGGGAGACCCAGTACTTC.

The chain is built from TRBV7-2 and TRBJ1-2, with TRBD1 matching 8 bases. Germline values: CDR1 SGHTA, CDR2 FQGNSA. V lost 6 bases to trimming and J lost 4 bases; unmatched junction nucleotides: 4. This CDR3 has 13 residues. DNA of the CDR3: TGTGCCAGCAGTGGGGACAGGCGCTATGGCTACACCTTC. Translation: CASSGDRRYGYTF.

The chain combines TRBV18 with TRBJ1-2; TRBD1 aligns across 8 bases. Germline V gene sequence: CDR1 KGHSH, CDR2 LQKENI. CDR3 length: 15 residues. V shed 2 bases and J 0 bases; nucleotides not matched to a gene: 2. DNA for the CDR3: TGTGCCAGCTCACCAGGGACAGGCGCTAACTATGGCTACACCTTC. Protein sequence: CASSPGTGANYGYTF.